Following are 3 T cell receptor beta chains from one sample sequenced in a study of OX40 agonist ivuxolimab in advanced cancers. The method was immunoSEQ multiplex PCR; TCRdb's version includes in-frame clones alone and lacks a portion of them. The repertoire holds 19,000 or so clones, with about 90% as singletons. Sequencing was performed on CD4+ or CD8+ T cells sorted from blood, taken in a trial of the OX40 agonist ivuxolimab. The source is an adult with an advanced solid tumor such as melanoma, head and neck, liver or kidney cancer.

This chain connects TRBV5-1 to TRBJ2-5; TRBD1 agrees at 11 bases. The trim removed 4 bases at V and 4 bases at J, leaving 9 bases unmatched. The germline CDR1 and CDR2 sequences are SGHRS and YFSETQ. The CDR3 runs to 16 residues. The CDR3 is CASSPGSGTGGETQYF. DNA for the CDR3: TGCGCCAGCAGCCCAGGTTCCGGGACAGGGGGAGAGACCCAGTACTTC.

This clone appeared a single time. The chain links TRBV7-9 to TRBJ1-6, with 12 bases matching TRBD1. Germline-derived CDR1 and CDR2 are SEHNR and FQNEAQ (reference sequence). V dropped 5 bases and J dropped 13; count of bases not matched to a gene: 3. The CDR3 runs 13 residues. CDR3 DNA: TGTGCCAGCAGCCATGGGACAGGGGGCCCCCTCCACTTT. It encodes CASSHGTGGPLHF. The full variable domain, with the rest looked up from reference TRBV7-9 and TRBJ1-6, is DTGVSQNPRHKITKRGQNVTFRCDPISEHNRLYWYRQTLGQGPEFLTYFQNEAQLEKSRLLSDRFSAERPKGSFSTLEIQRTEQGDSAMYLCASSHGTGGPLHFGNGTRLTVT.

The V and J genes are TRBV18 and TRBJ2-7; D possibly corresponds to TRBD2 (5 bases). Germline V gives CDR1 KGHSH, CDR2 LQKENI. The ends were cut back, 3 bases at V and 2 bases at J, with 11 bases in the middle. The CDR3 is 14 amino acids. The CDR3: CASSPRTGTYEQYF. The CDR3 nucleotides read TGTGCCAGCTCACCTCGGACGGGGACCTACGAGCAGTACTTC.